This T cell receptor (beta chain) was found in a study of OX40 agonist ivuxolimab in advanced cancers. Findings of the study overall: At 0.1 to 3.0 mg/kg, CD4+ and CD8+ blood T cells expanded clonally by week 6.

As for this clone: Antigen: not known.

Germline CDR1 and CDR2: SEHNR and FQNEAQ (reference sequence). V shed 5 bases and J 3 bases; nucleotides not matched to a gene: 14. The CDR3 is made up of 18 amino acids. Sequencing used immunoSEQ multiplex PCR; TCRdb keeps in-frame clones, though not all of them. The repertoire consists of 50,000 to 65,000 clones, with 85% to 90% occurring once and the leading ten covering under 2.5%. The source is an adult with an advanced solid tumor such as melanoma, head and neck, liver or kidney cancer. Sample: CD4+ or CD8+ T cells sorted from blood, taken in a trial of the OX40 agonist ivuxolimab. V gene TRBV7-9 combines with J gene TRBJ1-3; 9 bases map to TRBD1. The DNA for the CDR3 is TGTGCCAGCAGCCCCCGAGGCGGGACAGGGTTTAGTGGAAACACCATATATTTT. Translated, it gives CASSPRGGTGFSGNTIYF.